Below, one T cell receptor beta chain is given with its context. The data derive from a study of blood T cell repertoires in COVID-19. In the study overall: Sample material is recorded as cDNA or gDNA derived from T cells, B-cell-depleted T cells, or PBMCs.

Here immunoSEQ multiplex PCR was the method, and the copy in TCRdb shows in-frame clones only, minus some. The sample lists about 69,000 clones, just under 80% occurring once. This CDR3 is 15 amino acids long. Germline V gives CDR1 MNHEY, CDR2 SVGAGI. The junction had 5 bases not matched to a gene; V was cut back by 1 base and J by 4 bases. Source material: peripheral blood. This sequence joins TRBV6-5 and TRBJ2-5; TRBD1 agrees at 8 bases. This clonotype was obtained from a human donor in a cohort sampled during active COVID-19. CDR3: CASSYLDRVGETQYF. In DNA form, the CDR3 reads TGTGCCAGCAGTTACTTGGACAGGGTCGGAGAGACCCAGTACTTC.